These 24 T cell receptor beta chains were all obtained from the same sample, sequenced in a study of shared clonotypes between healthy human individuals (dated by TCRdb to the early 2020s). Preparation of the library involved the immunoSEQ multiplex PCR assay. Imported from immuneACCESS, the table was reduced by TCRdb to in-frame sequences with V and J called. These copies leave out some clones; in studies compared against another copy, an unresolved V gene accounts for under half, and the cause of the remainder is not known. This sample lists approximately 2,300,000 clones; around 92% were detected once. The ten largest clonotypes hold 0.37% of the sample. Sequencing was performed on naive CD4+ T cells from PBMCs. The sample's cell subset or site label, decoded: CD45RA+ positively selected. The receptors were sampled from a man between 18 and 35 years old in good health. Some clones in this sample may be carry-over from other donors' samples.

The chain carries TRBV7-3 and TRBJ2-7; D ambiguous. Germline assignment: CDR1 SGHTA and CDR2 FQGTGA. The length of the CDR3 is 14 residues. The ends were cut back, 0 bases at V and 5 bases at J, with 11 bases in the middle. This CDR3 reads CASSLTRLDHEQYF. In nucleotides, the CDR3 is TGTGCCAGCAGCTTAACGCGGCTAGACCACGAGCAGTACTTC.

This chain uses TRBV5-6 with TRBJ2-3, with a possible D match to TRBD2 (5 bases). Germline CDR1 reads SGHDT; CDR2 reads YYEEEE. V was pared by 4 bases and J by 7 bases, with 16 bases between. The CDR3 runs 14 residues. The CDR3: CASSRTVLAHTQYF. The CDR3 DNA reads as TGTGCCAGCAGCCGGACTGTGTTAGCTCATACGCAGTATTTT.

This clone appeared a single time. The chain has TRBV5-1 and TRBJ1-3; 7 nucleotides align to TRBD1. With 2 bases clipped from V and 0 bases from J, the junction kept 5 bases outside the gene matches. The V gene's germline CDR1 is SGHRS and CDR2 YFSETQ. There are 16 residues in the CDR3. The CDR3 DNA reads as TGCGCCAGCAGCTTCAACGGACAGGCCTCTGGAAACACCATATATTTT. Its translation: CASSFNGQASGNTIYF. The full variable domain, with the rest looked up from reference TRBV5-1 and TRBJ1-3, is KAGVTQTPRYLIKTRGQQVTLSCSPISGHRSVSWYQQTPGQGLQFLFEYFSETQRNKGNFPGRFSGRQFSNSRSEMNVSTLELGDSALYLCASSFNGQASGNTIYFGEGSWLTVV.

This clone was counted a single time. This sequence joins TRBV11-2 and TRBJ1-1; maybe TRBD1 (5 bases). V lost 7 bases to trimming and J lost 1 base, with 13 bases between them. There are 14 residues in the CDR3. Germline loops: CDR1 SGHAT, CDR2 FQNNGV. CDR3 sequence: CASNLGPPNTEAFF. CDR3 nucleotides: TGTGCCAGCAACCTGGGACCGCCGAACACTGAAGCTTTCTTT.

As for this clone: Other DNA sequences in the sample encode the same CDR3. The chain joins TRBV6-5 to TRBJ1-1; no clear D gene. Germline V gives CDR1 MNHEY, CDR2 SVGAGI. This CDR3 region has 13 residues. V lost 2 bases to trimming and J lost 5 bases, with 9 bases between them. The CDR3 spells CASSYARGTEAFF. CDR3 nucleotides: TGTGCCAGCAGTTACGCAAGAGGGACTGAAGCTTTCTTT.

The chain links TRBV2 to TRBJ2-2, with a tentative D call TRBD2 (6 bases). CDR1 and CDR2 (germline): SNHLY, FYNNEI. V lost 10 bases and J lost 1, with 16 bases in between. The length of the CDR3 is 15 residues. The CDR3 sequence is CAISPGGVNTGELFF. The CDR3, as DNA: TGTGCCATCAGCCCCGGAGGGGTGAACACCGGGGAGCTGTTTTTT.

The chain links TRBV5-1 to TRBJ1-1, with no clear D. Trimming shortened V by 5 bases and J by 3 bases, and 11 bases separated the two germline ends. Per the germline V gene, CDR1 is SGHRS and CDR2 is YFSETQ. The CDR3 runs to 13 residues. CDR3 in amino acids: CASRYLEDTEAFF. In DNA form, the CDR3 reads TGCGCCAGCAGGTATTTGGAGGACACTGAAGCTTTCTTT.

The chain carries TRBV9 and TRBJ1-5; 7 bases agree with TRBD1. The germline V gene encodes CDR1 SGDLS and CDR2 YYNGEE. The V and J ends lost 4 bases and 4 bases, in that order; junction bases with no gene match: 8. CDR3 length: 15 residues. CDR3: CASSTDRDLNQPQHF. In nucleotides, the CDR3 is TGTGCCAGCAGCACCGACAGGGACCTAAATCAGCCCCAGCATTTT.

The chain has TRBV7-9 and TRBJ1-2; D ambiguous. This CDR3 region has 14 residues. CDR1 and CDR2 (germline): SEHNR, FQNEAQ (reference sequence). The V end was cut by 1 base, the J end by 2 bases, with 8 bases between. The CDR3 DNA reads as TGTGCCAGCAGCTTAGGTTCGCAGAACTATGGCTACACCTTC. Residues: CASSLGSQNYGYTF.

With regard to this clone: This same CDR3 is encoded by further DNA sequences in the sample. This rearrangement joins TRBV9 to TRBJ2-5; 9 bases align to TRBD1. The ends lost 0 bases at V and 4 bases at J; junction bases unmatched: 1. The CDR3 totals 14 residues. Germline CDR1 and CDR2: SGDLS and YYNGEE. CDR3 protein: CASSVDRGRETQYF. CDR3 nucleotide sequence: TGTGCCAGCAGCGTAGACAGGGGGCGAGAGACCCAGTACTTC.

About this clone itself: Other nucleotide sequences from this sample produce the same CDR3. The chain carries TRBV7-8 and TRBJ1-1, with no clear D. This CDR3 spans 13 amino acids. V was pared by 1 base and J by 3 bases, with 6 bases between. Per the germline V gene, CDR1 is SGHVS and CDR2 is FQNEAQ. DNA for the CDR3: TGTGCCAGCAGCTTAGTATCGGACACTGAAGCTTTCTTT. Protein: CASSLVSDTEAFF. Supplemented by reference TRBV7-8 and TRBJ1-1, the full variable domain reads GAGVSQSPRYKVAKRGQDVALRCDPISGHVSLFWYQQALGQGPEFLTYFQNEAQLDKSGLPSDRFFAERPEGSVSTLKIQRTQQEDSAVYLCASSLVSDTEAFFGQGTRLTVV.

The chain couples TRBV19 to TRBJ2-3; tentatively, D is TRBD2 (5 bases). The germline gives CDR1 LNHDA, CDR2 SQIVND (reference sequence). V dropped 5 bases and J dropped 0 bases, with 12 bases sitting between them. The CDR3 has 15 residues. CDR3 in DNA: TGTGCCAGTAGTCGGCGGGTCTATAGCACAGATACGCAGTATTTT. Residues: CASSRRVYSTDTQYF.

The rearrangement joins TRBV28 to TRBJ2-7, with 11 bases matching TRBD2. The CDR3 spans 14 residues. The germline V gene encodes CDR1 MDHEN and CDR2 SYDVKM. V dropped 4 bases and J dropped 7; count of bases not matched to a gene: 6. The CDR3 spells CASSSSGRTGEQYF. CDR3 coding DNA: TGTGCCAGCAGTTCTAGCGGGAGGACGGGGGAGCAGTACTTC.

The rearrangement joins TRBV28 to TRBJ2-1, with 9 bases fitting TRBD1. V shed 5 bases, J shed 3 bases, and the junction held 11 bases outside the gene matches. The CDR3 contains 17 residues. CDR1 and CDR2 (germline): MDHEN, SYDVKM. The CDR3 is CASSRPGTGLGYNEQFF. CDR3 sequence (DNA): TGTGCCAGCAGTCGTCCCGGGACAGGGTTGGGCTACAATGAGCAGTTCTTC.

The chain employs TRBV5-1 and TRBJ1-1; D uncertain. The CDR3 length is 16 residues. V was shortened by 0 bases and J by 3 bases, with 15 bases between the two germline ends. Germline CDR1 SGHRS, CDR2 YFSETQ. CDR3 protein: CASSLAEPGRDTEAFF. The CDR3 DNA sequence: TGCGCCAGCAGCTTGGCCGAACCGGGTAGGGACACTGAAGCTTTCTTT. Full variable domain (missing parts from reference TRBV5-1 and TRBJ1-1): KAGVTQTPRYLIKTRGQQVTLSCSPISGHRSVSWYQQTPGQGLQFLFEYFSETQRNKGNFPGRFSGRQFSNSRSEMNVSTLELGDSALYLCASSLAEPGRDTEAFFGQGTRLTVV.

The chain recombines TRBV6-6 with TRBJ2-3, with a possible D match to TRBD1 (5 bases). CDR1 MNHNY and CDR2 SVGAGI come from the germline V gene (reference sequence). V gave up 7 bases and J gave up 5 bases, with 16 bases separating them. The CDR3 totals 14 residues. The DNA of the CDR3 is TGTGCCAGCATCCCGGATGGGGCGTTAGATACGCAGTATTTT. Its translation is CASIPDGALDTQYF.

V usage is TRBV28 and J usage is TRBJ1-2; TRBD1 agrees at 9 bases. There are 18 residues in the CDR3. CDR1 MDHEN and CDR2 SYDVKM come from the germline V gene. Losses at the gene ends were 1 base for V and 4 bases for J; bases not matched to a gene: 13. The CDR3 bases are TGTGCCAGCAGTTTATCCCGAGGCGGGGGGACAGGGCGCTATGGCTACACCTTC. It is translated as CASSLSRGGGTGRYGYTF.

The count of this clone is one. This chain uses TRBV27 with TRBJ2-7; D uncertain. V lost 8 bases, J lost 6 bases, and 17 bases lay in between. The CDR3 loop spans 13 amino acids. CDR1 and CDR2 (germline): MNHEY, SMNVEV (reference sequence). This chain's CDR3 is CASSRALMSEQYF. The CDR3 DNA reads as TGTGCCAGCTCCCGGGCCCTCATGAGCGAGCAGTACTTC.

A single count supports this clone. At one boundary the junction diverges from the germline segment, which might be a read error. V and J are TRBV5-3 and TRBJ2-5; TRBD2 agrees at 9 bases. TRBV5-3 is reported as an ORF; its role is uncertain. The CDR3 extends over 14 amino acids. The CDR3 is CARSLATSGMRENF. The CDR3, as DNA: TGTGCCAGAAGCTTGGCGACTAGCGGTATGAGGGAGAACTTC.

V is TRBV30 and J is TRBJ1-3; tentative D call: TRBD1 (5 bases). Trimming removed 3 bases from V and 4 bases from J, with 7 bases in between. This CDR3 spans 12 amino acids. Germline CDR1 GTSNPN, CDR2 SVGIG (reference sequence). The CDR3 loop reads CAWRGEGNTIYF. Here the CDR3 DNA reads TGTGCCTGGAGAGGGGAAGGAAACACCATATATTTT.

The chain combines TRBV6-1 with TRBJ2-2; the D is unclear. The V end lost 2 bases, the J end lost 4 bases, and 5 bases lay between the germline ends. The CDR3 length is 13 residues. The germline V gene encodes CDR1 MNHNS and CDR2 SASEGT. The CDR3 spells CASSELGTGELFF. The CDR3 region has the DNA TGTGCCAGCAGTGAACTAGGCACCGGGGAGCTGTTTTTT.

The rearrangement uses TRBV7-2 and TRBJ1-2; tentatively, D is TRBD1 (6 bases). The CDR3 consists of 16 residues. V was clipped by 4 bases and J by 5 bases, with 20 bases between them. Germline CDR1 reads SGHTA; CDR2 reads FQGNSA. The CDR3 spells CASSSRGVGGRYGYTF. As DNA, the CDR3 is TGTGCCAGCAGCTCTAGGGGGGTGGGCGGTAGATATGGCTACACCTTC.

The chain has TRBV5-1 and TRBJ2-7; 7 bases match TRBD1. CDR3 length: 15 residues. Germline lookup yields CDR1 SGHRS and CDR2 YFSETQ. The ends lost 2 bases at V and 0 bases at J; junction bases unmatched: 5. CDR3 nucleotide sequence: TGCGCCAGCAGCTTTTCGACAGGGAGCTCCTACGAGCAGTACTTC. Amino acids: CASSFSTGSSYEQYF.

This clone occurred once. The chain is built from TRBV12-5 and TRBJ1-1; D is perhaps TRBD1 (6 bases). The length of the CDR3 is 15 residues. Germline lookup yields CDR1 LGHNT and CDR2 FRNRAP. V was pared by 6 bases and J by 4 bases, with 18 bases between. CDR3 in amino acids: CASGRTQGSGTEAFF. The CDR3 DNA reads TGTGCTAGTGGCCGAACACAGGGTTCAGGCACTGAAGCTTTCTTT.